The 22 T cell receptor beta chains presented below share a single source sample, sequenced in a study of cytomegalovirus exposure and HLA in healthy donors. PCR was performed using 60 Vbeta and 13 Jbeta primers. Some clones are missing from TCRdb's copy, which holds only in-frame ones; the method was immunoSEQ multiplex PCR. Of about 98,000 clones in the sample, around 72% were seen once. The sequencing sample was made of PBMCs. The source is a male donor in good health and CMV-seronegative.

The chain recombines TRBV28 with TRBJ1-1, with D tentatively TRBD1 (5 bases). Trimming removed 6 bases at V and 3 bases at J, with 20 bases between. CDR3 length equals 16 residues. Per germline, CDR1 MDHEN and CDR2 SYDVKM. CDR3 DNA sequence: TGTGCCAGCAGAGGTGGCGGAATTGGGGGGTACACTGAAGCTTTCTTT. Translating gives CASRGGGIGGYTEAFF.

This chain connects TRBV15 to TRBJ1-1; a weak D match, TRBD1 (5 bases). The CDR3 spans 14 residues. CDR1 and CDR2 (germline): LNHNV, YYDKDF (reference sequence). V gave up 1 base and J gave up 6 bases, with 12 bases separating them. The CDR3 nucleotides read TGTGCCACCAGCAGAGCTTCAGGGTCGGCTGAAGCTTTCTTT. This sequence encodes CATSRASGSAEAFF.

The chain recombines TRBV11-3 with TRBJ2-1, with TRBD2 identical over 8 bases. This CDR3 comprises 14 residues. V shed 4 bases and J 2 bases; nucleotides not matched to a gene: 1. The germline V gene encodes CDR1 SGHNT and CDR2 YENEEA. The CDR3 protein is CASSSGLAYNEQFF. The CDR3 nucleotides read TGTGCCAGCAGCTCGGGACTAGCCTACAATGAGCAGTTCTTC.

CDR3 sequence: CASRGQNIGRPQHF. CDR3 sequence (DNA): TGTGCCAGCAGAGGACAGAATATTGGCCGACCCCAGCATTTT. The V gene is TRBV28, the J gene TRBJ1-5; D is possibly TRBD1 (6 bases). Germline V gene data show CDR1 as MDHEN and CDR2 as SYDVKM. This CDR3 spans 14 amino acids. V lost 6 bases, J lost 10 bases, and 19 bases lay in between.

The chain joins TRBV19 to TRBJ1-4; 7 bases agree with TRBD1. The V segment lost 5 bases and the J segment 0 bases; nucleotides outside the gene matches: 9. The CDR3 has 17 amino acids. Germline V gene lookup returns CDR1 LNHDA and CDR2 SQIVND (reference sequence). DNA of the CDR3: TGTGCCAGTAGTTCTCGACAGGGACCTGCAACTAATGAAAAACTGTTTTTT. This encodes CASSSRQGPATNEKLFF.

The CDR3 DNA follows: TGTGCCTGGAGCATCAAGGGGGCCGGAAACACCATATATTTT. This encodes CAWSIKGAGNTIYF. The rearrangement joins TRBV30 to TRBJ1-3; 7 positions match TRBD1. The germline gives CDR1 GTSNPN, CDR2 SVGIG (reference sequence). Trimming cost V 3 bases and J 4 bases; bases outside gene matches: 6. The CDR3 has 14 residues.

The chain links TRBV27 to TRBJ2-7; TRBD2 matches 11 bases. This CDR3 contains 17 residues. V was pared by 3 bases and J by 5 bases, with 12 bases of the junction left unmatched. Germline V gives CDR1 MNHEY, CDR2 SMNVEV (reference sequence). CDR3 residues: CASSFAVAGGPDDEQYF. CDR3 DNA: TGTGCCAGCAGTTTCGCCGTAGCGGGAGGGCCGGACGACGAGCAGTACTTC.

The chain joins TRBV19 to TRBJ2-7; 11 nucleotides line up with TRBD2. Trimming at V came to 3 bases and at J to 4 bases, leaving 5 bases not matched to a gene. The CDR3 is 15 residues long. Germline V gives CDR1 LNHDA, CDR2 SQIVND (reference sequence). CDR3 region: CASSMGLAASYEQYF. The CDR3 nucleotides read TGTGCCAGTAGTATGGGACTAGCGGCTTCATACGAGCAGTACTTC.

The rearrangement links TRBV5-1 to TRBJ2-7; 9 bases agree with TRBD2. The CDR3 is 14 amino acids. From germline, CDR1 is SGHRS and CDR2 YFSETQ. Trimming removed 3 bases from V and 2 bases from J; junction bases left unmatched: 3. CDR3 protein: CASSSSSGTYEQYF. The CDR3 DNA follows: TGCGCCAGCAGCTCCTCTAGCGGGACCTACGAGCAGTACTTC.

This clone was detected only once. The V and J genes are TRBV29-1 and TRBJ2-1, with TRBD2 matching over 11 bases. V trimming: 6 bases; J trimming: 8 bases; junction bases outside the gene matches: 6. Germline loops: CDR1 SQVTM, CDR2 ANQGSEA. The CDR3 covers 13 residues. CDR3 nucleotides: TGCAGCGTCTTAGCGGGAGGGATCGATGAGCAGTTCTTC. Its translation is CSVLAGGIDEQFF.

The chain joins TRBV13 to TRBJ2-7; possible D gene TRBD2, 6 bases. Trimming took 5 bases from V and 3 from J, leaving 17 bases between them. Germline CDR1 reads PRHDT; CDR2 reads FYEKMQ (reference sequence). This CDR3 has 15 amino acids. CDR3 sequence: CASSGPGLGNYEQYF. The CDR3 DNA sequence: TGTGCCAGCAGCGGACCGGGACTGGGAAACTACGAGCAGTACTTC.

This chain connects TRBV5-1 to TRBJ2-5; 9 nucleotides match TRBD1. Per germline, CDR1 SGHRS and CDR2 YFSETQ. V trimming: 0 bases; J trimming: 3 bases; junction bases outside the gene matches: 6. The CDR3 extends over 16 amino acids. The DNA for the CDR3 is TGCGCCAGCAGCTTGGGAGACAGGGGGAGAGAAGAGACCCAGTACTTC. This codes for CASSLGDRGREETQYF.

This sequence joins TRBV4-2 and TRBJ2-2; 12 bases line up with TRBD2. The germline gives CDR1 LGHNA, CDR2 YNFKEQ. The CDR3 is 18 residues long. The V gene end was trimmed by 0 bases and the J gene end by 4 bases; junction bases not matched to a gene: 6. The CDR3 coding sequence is TGTGCCAGCAGCCAAGATCGGAAGACTAGCGGGAGCACCGGGGAGCTGTTTTTT. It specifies CASSQDRKTSGSTGELFF.

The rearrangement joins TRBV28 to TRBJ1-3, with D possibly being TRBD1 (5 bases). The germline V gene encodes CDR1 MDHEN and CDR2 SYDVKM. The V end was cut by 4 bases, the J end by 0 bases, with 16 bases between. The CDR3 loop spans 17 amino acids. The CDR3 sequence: CASSSRFGQLSGNTIYF. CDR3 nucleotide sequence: TGTGCCAGCAGTTCCCGGTTCGGACAACTCTCTGGAAACACCATATATTTT. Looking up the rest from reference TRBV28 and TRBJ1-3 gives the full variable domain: DVKVTQSSRYLVKRTGEKVFLECVQDMDHENMFWYRQDPGLGLRLIYFSYDVKMKEKGDIPEGYSVSREKKERFSLILESASTNQTSMYLCASSSRFGQLSGNTIYFGEGSWLTVV.

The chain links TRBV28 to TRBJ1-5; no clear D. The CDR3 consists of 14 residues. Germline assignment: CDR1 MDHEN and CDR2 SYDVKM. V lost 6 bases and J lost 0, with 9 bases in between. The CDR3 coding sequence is TGTGCCAGCAGCCGGGGTTATAGCAATCAGCCCCAGCATTTT. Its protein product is CASSRGYSNQPQHF.

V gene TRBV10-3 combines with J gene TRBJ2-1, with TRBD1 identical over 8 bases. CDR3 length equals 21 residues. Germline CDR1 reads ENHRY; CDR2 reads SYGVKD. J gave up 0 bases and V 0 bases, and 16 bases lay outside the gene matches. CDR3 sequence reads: CAISESDGQGASSSSYNEQFF. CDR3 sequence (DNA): TGTGCCATCAGTGAGTCGGATGGTCAGGGGGCGTCCTCGAGCTCCTACAATGAGCAGTTCTTC.

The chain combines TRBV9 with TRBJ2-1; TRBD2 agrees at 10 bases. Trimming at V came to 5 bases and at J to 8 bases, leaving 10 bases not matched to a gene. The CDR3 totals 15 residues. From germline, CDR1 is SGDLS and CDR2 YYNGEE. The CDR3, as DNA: TGTGCCAGCAGTCCAAGCGGGAGGGCGAACCATGAGCAGTTCTTC. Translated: CASSPSGRANHEQFF. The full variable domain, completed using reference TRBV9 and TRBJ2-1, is DSGVTQTPKHLITATGQRVTLRCSPRSGDLSVYWYQQSLDQGLQFLIQYYNGEERAKGNILERFSAQQFPDLHSELNLSSLELGDSALYFCASSPSGRANHEQFFGPGTRLTVL.

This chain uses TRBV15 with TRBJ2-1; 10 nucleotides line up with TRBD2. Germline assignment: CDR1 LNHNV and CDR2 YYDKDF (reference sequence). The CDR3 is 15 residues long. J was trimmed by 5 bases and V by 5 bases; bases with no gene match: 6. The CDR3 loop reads CATSPGTSANNEQFF. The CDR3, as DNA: TGTGCCACCAGCCCTGGGACTAGCGCGAACAATGAGCAGTTCTTC. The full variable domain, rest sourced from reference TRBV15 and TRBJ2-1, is DAMVIQNPRYQVTQFGKPVTLSCSQTLNHNVMYWYQQKSSQAPKLLFHYYDKDFNNEADTPDNFQSRRPNTSFCFLDIRSPGLGDTAMYLCATSPGTSANNEQFFGPGTRLTVL.

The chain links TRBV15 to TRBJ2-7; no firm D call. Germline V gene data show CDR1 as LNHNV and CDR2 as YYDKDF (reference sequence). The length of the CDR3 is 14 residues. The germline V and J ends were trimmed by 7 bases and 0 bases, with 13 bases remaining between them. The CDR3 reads CATKPNPSSYEQYF. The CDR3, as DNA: TGTGCCACCAAACCGAATCCTAGCTCCTACGAGCAGTACTTC.

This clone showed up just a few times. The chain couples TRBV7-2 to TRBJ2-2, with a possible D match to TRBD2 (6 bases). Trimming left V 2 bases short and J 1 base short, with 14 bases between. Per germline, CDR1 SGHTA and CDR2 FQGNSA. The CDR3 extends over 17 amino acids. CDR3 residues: CASSLYGGNENTGELFF. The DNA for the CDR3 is TGTGCCAGCAGCTTATATGGCGGGAATGAGAACACCGGGGAGCTGTTTTTT.

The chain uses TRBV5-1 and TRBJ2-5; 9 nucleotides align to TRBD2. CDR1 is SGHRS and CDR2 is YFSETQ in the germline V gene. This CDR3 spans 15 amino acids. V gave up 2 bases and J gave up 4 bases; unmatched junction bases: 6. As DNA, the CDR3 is TGCGCCAGCAGCTTCGGAGCGGGGGGAGGAGAGACCCAGTACTTC. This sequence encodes CASSFGAGGGETQYF.

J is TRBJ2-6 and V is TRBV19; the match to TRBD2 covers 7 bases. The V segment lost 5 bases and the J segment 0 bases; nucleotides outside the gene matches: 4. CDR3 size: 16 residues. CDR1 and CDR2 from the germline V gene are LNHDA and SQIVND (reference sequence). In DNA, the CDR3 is TGTGCCAGTAGTGGGGCTAGCGGCTCTGGGGCCAACGTCCTGACTTTC. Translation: CASSGASGSGANVLTF.